This note documents a single TCR beta chain sequence. The antigen is unknown. Germline trimming cut 2 bases from V and 3 bases from J; bases unmatched to any gene: 5. Germline V CDR1 and CDR2: MNHEY, SMNVEV (reference sequence). CDR3 size: 16 residues. The sample is drawn from a study of OX40 agonist ivuxolimab in advanced cancers. About the research overall: Six ivuxolimab dose levels, 0.01 to 10 mg/kg, were given intravenously every 2 weeks. Regarding the study as a whole: Patients who responded partially at 0.1-3.0 mg/kg showed clonal expansion ranking among the lowest. At doses 0.1 to 3.0 mg/kg, CD4+ and CD8+ clones expanded.

Assay used: immunoSEQ multiplex PCR; TCRdb lists only in-frame clones, some missing. Of 77,000 or so clones in the sample, about 91% were seen once. The sequences come from CD4+ or CD8+ T cells sorted from blood, collected in a trial of the OX40 agonist ivuxolimab. This clonotype originated in an adult with an advanced solid tumor such as melanoma, head and neck, liver or kidney cancer. The chain has TRBV27 and TRBJ2-2; TRBD1 agrees at 8 bases. CDR3 in amino acids: CASSLQGAVDTGELFF. In DNA form, the CDR3 reads TGTGCCAGCAGTTTACAGGGGGCTGTGGACACCGGGGAGCTGTTTTTT.